This paragraph reports one TCR beta chain. Its target is unknown. These data originate in a study of cytomegalovirus exposure and HLA in healthy donors. Overall study context: A subsequent analysis reported that the roughly 120 validation repertoires were produced on the same platform that had also been used for the roughly 670 first-cohort repertoires.

Per the germline V gene, CDR1 is SGHRS and CDR2 is YFSETQ. V shed 4 bases and J 2 bases; nucleotides not matched to a gene: 7. The CDR3 has 15 residues. Study-wide results and limits: The classifier reportedly diagnosed cytomegalovirus status with high sensitivity and specificity. In vitro testing confirmed a few CMV-associated chains as specific for CMV antigens. The study put under 200 TCR beta chains on its list as cytomegalovirus-associated.

Using immunoSEQ multiplex PCR, the repertoire was profiled, and TCRdb retains in-frame clones only, with some absent. Of roughly 120,000 clones detected, approximately 91% appear once; the ten largest clones hold about 4%. V is TRBV5-1 and J is TRBJ2-5; 8 positions agree with TRBD1. The clonotype comes from a man younger than 35 in good health and CMV-seropositive. The sequencing sample was made of PBMCs. CDR3: CASSRGQGLQETQYF. As DNA, the CDR3 is TGCGCCAGCAGCCGCGGACAGGGCCTACAAGAGACCCAGTACTTC.